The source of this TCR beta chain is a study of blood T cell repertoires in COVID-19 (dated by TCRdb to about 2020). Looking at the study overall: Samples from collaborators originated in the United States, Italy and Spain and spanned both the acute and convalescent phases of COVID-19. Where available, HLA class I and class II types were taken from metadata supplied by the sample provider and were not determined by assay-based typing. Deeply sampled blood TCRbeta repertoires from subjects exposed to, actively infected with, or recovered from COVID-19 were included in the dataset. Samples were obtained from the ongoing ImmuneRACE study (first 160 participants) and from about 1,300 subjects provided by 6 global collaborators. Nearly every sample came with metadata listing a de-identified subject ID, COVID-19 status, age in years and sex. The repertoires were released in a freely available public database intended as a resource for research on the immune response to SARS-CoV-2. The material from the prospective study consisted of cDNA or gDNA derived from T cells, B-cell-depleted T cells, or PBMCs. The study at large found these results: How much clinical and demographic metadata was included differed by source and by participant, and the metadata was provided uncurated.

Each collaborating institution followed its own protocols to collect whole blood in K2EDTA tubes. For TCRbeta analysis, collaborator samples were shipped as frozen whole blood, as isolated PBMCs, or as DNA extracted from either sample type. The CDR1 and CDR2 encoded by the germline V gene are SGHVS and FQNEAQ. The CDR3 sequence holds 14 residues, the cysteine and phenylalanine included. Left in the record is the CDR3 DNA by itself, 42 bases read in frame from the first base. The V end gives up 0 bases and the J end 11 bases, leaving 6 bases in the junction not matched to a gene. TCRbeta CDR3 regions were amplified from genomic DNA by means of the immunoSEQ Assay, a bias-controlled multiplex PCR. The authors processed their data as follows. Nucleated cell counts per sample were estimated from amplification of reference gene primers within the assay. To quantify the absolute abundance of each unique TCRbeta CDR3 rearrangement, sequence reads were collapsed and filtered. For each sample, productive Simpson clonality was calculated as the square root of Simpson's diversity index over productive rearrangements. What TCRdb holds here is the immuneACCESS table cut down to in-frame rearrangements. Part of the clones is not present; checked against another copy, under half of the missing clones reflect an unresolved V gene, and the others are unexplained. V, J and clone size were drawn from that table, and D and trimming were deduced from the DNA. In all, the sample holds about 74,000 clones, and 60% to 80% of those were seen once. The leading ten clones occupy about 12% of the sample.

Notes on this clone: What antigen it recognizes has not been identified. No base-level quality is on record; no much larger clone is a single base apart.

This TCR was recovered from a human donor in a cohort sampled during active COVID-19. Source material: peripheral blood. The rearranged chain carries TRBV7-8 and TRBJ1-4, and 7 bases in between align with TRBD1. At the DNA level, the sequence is TGTGCCAGCAGCTTAGCGTTACCAGGGGGGAAACTGTTTTTT. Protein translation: CASSLALPGGKLFF.